The next 12 T cell receptor beta chains were all read from a single sample in a study of T cells in Graves' hyperthyroidism and ophthalmopathy. Amplification of TCR beta CDR3 regions used RNA as the template. A set of HTBI primers served as the primers for a first-round RT-PCR of the TCR CDR3. MiXCR was run by TCRdb on the multiplex PCR reads, yielding one entry per CDR3 protein. The table records around 600,000 distinct CDR3 sequences, around 15% of them present only once. The sequenced sample was blood. The receptor source for this set is a middle-aged woman with Graves' ophthalmopathy.

This clonotype was detected ten times or more. V usage is TRBV5-1 and J usage is TRBJ2-7, with a tentative D call TRBD1 (5 bases). CDR1 is SGHRS and CDR2 is YFSETQ in the germline V gene. This CDR3 contains 15 residues. The V gene lost 0 bases and the J gene lost 6 bases, with 16 bases spanning the gap. The CDR3 bases are TGCGCCAGCAGCTTGGAGGGCATTACAGGATTCGAGCAGTACTTC. Its translation: CASSLEGITGFEQYF. Looking up the rest from reference TRBV5-1 and TRBJ2-7 gives the full variable domain: KAGVTQTPRYLIKTRGQQVTLSCSPISGHRSVSWYQQTPGQGLQFLFEYFSETQRNKGNFPGRFSGRQFSNSRSEMNVSTLELGDSALYLCASSLEGITGFEQYFGPGTRLTVT.

The chain employs TRBV7-9 and TRBJ2-1, with 9 bases lining up with TRBD2. The V and J ends lost 2 bases and 9 bases, in that order; junction bases with no gene match: 5. The CDR3 is 14 amino acids. Germline CDR1 and CDR2: SEHNR and FQNEAQ (reference sequence). CDR3 coding DNA: TGTGCCAGCAGCTTACCTAGCGGGACATCTGAGCAGTTCTTC. Encoded protein: CASSLPSGTSEQFF.

The rearrangement links TRBV20-1 to TRBJ2-2; 12 bases align to TRBD2. The CDR3 contains 15 residues. The germline gives CDR1 DFQATT, CDR2 SNEGSKA (reference sequence). The V and J ends lost 3 bases and 7 bases, in that order; junction bases with no gene match: 6. The CDR3 region has the DNA TGCAGTGCTAGGGCCGGGACTAGCGGGCTCGGGGAGCTGTTTTTT. It encodes CSARAGTSGLGELFF.

The chain joins TRBV20-1 to TRBJ1-2; tentative D call: TRBD1 (6 bases). The CDR3 extends over 15 amino acids. Germline CDR1 and CDR2: DFQATT and SNEGSKA (reference sequence). The V and J ends lost 4 bases and 4 bases respectively, with 19 bases between them. The CDR3 DNA is TGCAGTGCTACTTTCTATAACCGGGACATCTATGGCTACACCTTC. It yields the protein CSATFYNRDIYGYTF.

A word on this clonotype: One end of the junction varies from germline; a read error may be responsible. The genes are TRBV11-2 and TRBJ1-3; D perhaps matches TRBD1 (6 bases). This CDR3 has 12 residues. Germline CDR1 and CDR2: SGHAT and FQNNGV. The CDR3 protein is CASSSLGGQNHF. The CDR3 bases are TGTGCCAGCAGCTCATTGGGGGGCCAAAACCATTTT.

With regard to this clonotype: One end of the junction does not line up with germline, which may come from a read error. This chain links TRBV4-1 with TRBJ2-1; unclear D gene. This CDR3 spans 16 amino acids. In germline, CDR1 is MGHRA, CDR2 YSYEKL. This CDR3 is CASSQERPPADNKQFF. In DNA, the CDR3 is TGCGCCAGCAGCCAAGAACGCCCCCCTGCTGACAATAAGCAGTTCTTC.

This clonotype has a count of ten or more. The V gene is TRBV2, the J gene TRBJ2-1; D unclear. This CDR3 has 12 residues. Germline V gene sequence: CDR1 SNHLY, CDR2 FYNNEI. The V and J ends lost 9 bases and 9 bases respectively, with 15 bases between them. This CDR3 is CASTDGVSEQFF. The CDR3 bases are TGTGCCAGTACCGATGGGGTGAGTGAGCAGTTCTTC. Looking up the rest from reference TRBV2 and TRBJ2-1 gives the full variable domain: EPEVTQTPSHQVTQMGQEVILRCVPISNHLYFYWYRQILGQKVEFLVSFYNNEISEKSEIFDDQFSVERPDGSNFTLKIRSTKLEDSAMYFCASTDGVSEQFFGPGTRLTVL.

This clonotype appeared many times. The genes are TRBV5-6 and TRBJ2-7, with 11 positions matching TRBD2. The CDR3 contains 15 residues. Per germline, CDR1 SGHDT and CDR2 YYEEEE. V was clipped by 4 bases and J by 3 bases; unmatched bases: 6. The CDR3 sequence is CASSVGTSGYYEQYF. CDR3 sequence (DNA): TGTGCCAGCAGCGTCGGGACTAGCGGTTACTACGAGCAGTACTTC. Supplemented by reference TRBV5-6 and TRBJ2-7, the full variable domain reads DAGVTQSPTHLIKTRGQQVTLRCSPKSGHDTVSWYQQALGQGPQFIFQYYEEEERQRGNFPDRFSGHQFPNYSSELNVNALLLGDSALYLCASSVGTSGYYEQYFGPGTRLTVT.

This chain connects TRBV2 to TRBJ2-4, with D possibly TRBD2 on 6 matching bases. Germline V lookup: CDR1 SNHLY, CDR2 FYNNEI. Trimming removed 7 bases at V and 12 bases at J, with 16 bases between. The CDR3 length is 12 residues. This chain's CDR3 is CASNGARGSQYF. The CDR3 region has the DNA TGTGCCAGCAACGGGGCCCGGGGGTCTCAGTACTTC.

This clonotype has just a few counts. The chain carries TRBV7-8 and TRBJ2-5, with TRBD2 matching over 7 bases. The CDR3 spans 17 residues. Germline V gives CDR1 SGHVS, CDR2 FQNEAQ. V lost 3 bases and J lost 5; bases outside the gene matches: 15. CDR3 in DNA: TGTGCCAGCAGCTTCTTTAGCGGGTCTGATATCGTGGAGACCCAGTACTTC. Its protein product is CASSFFSGSDIVETQYF.

V gene TRBV5-1 combines with J gene TRBJ1-1, with D unresolved. The CDR3 runs 15 residues. Trimming took off 0 bases at V and 3 bases at J, with 12 bases between the two ends. Germline assignment: CDR1 SGHRS and CDR2 YFSETQ. The CDR3 nucleotides read TGCGCCAGCAGCTTGGGTAGTGGTTGGGACACTGAAGCTTTCTTT. This codes for CASSLGSGWDTEAFF.

The chain carries TRBV29-1 and TRBJ2-2; 7 bases match TRBD1. This CDR3 region has 14 residues. The germline V gene has CDR1 SQVTM and CDR2 ANQGSEA. V shed 5 bases, J shed 2 bases, and the junction held 5 bases outside the gene matches. CDR3 nucleotide sequence: TGCAGCGTTCCGGGACAGTTTAACACCGGGGAGCTGTTTTTT. Protein product: CSVPGQFNTGELFF.